The 26 T cell receptor beta chains given below trace back to one sample, sequenced in a study of OX40 agonist ivuxolimab in advanced cancers. TCRdb's table, derived via immunoSEQ multiplex PCR, lists solely in-frame clones and lacks some. The repertoire includes more than 85,000 clones, over 75% of them detected once, and 0.31% sits in the top ten. This sample comprised CD4+ or CD8+ T cells sorted from blood, obtained in a trial of the OX40 agonist ivuxolimab. All receptors derive from an adult with an advanced solid tumor such as melanoma, head and neck, liver or kidney cancer.

CDR3 in DNA: TGTGCCAGTAGTATTATCTTGCAGCTCTCGACCGGGGAGCTGTTTTTT. This encodes CASSIILQLSTGELFF. The chain links TRBV19 to TRBJ2-2; no definite D call. CDR1 and CDR2 from the germline V gene are LNHDA and SQIVND (reference sequence). The CDR3 has 16 residues. V was clipped by 3 bases and J by 5 bases, with 16 bases between them.

The chain uses TRBV2 and TRBJ2-7; D is unresolved. The CDR3 is made up of 13 amino acids. Germline V gene lookup returns CDR1 SNHLY and CDR2 FYNNEI. Trimming took off 4 bases at V and 7 bases at J, with 14 bases between the two ends. CDR3 residues: CASSVPPYGEQYF. The CDR3 DNA follows: TGTGCCAGCAGTGTACCCCCTTATGGGGAGCAGTACTTC.

V and J are TRBV6-5 and TRBJ1-3; D call uncertain. The germline CDR1 and CDR2 sequences are MNHEY and SVGAGI. V dropped 4 bases and J dropped 0 bases, with 4 bases sitting between them. This CDR3 region has 13 residues. The CDR3, as DNA: TGTGCCAGCAGTTCTGCCTCTGGAAACACCATATATTTT. Translated, it gives CASSSASGNTIYF.

This CDR3 is CASSSSGGRTYEQYF. The DNA of the CDR3 is TGTGCCAGCAGCTCCTCCGGAGGCAGAACCTACGAGCAGTACTTC. This chain uses TRBV7-2 with TRBJ2-7; D possibly corresponds to TRBD2 (5 bases). Trimming cost V 4 bases and J 2 bases, with 15 bases left between them. The CDR3 length is 15 residues. Germline-derived CDR1 and CDR2 are SGHTA and FQGNSA.

CDR3 sequence (DNA): TGTGCCAGCAGTTACGGGGGGACAGGGGGTCAGCCCCAGCATTTT. As protein: CASSYGGTGGQPQHF. The chain recombines TRBV6-5 with TRBJ1-5, with TRBD1 identical over 11 bases. J gave up 6 bases and V 2 bases, and 3 bases lay outside the gene matches. Germline V lookup: CDR1 MNHEY, CDR2 SVGAGI. The CDR3 has 15 amino acids.

The chain combines TRBV4-1 with TRBJ2-7; TRBD1 is a possible D gene (6 bases). CDR3 length: 16 residues. CDR1 is MGHRA and CDR2 is YSYEKL in the germline V gene. Trimming left V 1 base short and J 5 bases short, with 18 bases between. CDR3 sequence reads: CASSQARQQGLNEQYF. The CDR3 nucleotides read TGCGCCAGCAGCCAAGCCAGACAACAGGGATTGAACGAGCAGTACTTC.

In its sample, this clone was seen once. The chain uses TRBV29-1 and TRBJ2-3, with 10 bases matching TRBD2. The length of the CDR3 is 15 residues. With 4 bases clipped from V and 1 base from J, the junction kept 5 bases outside the gene matches. The germline CDR1 and CDR2 sequences are SQVTM and ANQGSEA. The CDR3 DNA follows: TGCAGCGTTGTAGTTGGGACTAGCGGCACAGATACGCAGTATTTT. It is translated as CSVVVGTSGTDTQYF.

The gene calls are TRBV5-6 and TRBJ2-7; D gene ambiguous. Germline V gives CDR1 SGHDT, CDR2 YYEEEE. V was clipped by 1 base and J by 3 bases, with 11 bases between them. This CDR3 region has 14 residues. DNA for the CDR3: TGTGCCAGCAGCTTGACAGTCTGGGACTACGAGCAGTACTTC. This gives the protein CASSLTVWDYEQYF.

The chain links TRBV10-3 to TRBJ2-5, with 9 bases that match TRBD2. Germline assignment: CDR1 ENHRY and CDR2 SYGVKD. The trim removed 0 bases at V and 4 bases at J, leaving 3 bases unmatched. This CDR3 is built from 15 residues. CDR3 sequence reads: CAISESLAGAETQYF. The CDR3 nucleotides are TGTGCCATCAGTGAGTCATTAGCGGGAGCAGAGACCCAGTACTTC.

The rearrangement uses TRBV2 and TRBJ2-5; D is possibly TRBD1 (5 bases). Germline V CDR1 and CDR2: SNHLY, FYNNEI. The CDR3 is 16 residues long. The V gene lost 2 bases and the J gene lost 5 bases, with 18 bases spanning the gap. CDR3: CASSENFGRVGETQYF. CDR3 DNA sequence: TGTGCCAGCAGTGAAAACTTTGGCAGGGTGGGGGAGACCCAGTACTTC.

The chain joins TRBV27 to TRBJ2-3, with 8 bases identical to TRBD1. V trimming: 5 bases; J trimming: 0 bases; junction bases outside the gene matches: 4. CDR3 size: 15 residues. Germline V lookup: CDR1 MNHEY, CDR2 SMNVEV (reference sequence). The CDR3 is CASSPRGLSTDTQYF. The CDR3 DNA reads as TGTGCCAGCAGTCCCAGGGGGCTTAGCACAGATACGCAGTATTTT.

The chain carries TRBV6-5 and TRBJ1-2; TRBD1 agrees at 9 bases. The germline CDR1 and CDR2 sequences are MNHEY and SVGAGI. CDR3 length equals 15 residues. Unmatched junction bases numbered 10, after V lost 5 bases and J lost 6 bases. CDR3 region: CASSRPGQGFNGYTF. CDR3 sequence (DNA): TGTGCCAGCAGTCGCCCGGGACAGGGATTCAATGGCTACACCTTC.

The genes are TRBV7-7 and TRBJ2-7; no clear D. Trimming removed 1 base at V and 1 base at J, with 11 bases between. This CDR3 has 15 residues. Per germline, CDR1 SSHAT and CDR2 FNYEAQ (reference sequence). CDR3 loop: CASSLGGRASYEQYF. The CDR3 DNA sequence: TGTGCCAGCAGCTTAGGCGGTAGGGCTTCCTACGAGCAGTACTTC.

CDR3 protein: CRVDRENIQYF. The CDR3 region has the DNA TGCAGGGTAGACAGGGAAAACATTCAGTACTTC. J is TRBJ2-4 and V is TRBV20-1, with 7 bases identical to TRBD1. The CDR3 length is 11 residues. Germline V gene lookup returns CDR1 DFQATT and CDR2 SNEGSKA (reference sequence).

The chain recombines TRBV6-4 with TRBJ2-7; 8 positions agree with TRBD1. Per germline, CDR1 MRHNA and CDR2 SNTAGT. V was pared by 2 bases and J by 2 bases, with 5 bases of the junction left unmatched. This CDR3 is built from 15 residues. The CDR3 sequence is CASSDQTGAPYEQYF. The CDR3 DNA reads TGTGCCAGCAGTGACCAGACAGGGGCCCCCTACGAGCAGTACTTC.

The CDR3: CASSLGYGRGSTGELFF. The CDR3 nucleotides are TGCGCCAGCAGCTTGGGGTATGGCAGGGGGTCCACCGGGGAGCTGTTTTTT. V usage is TRBV5-1 and J usage is TRBJ2-2; 7 bases fit TRBD1. In germline, CDR1 is SGHRS, CDR2 YFSETQ. V lost 0 bases, J lost 4 bases, and 9 bases stayed unmatched. The length of the CDR3 is 17 residues. Combining the CDR3 with reference TRBV5-1 and TRBJ2-2 gives the whole variable domain KAGVTQTPRYLIKTRGQQVTLSCSPISGHRSVSWYQQTPGQGLQFLFEYFSETQRNKGNFPGRFSGRQFSNSRSEMNVSTLELGDSALYLCASSLGYGRGSTGELFFGEGSRLTVL.

This chain uses TRBV7-2 with TRBJ2-3; 7 bases align to TRBD1. The CDR3 is 15 amino acids. Trimming took 1 base from V and 1 from J; bases not matched to a gene: 2. Per the germline V gene, CDR1 is SGHTA and CDR2 is FQGNSA. The CDR3 sequence: CASSLVGTGTDTQYF. The CDR3 DNA is TGTGCCAGCAGCTTAGTCGGGACAGGCACAGATACGCAGTATTTT.

The V gene is TRBV28, the J gene TRBJ1-2; tentatively, D is TRBD1 (5 bases). With 1 base removed from V and 8 bases from J, the gap between germline ends came to 11 bases. This CDR3 region has 13 residues. Germline V gives CDR1 MDHEN, CDR2 SYDVKM. CDR3 in amino acids: CASSLLQGRGYTF. For the CDR3, the DNA is TGTGCCAGCAGTTTATTGCAGGGACGCGGCTACACCTTC.

This clone was picked up one time. The J gene is TRBJ2-7, the V gene TRBV14; 7 bases are shared with TRBD1. V shed 4 bases, J shed 4 bases, and the junction held 7 bases outside the gene matches. Germline V lookup: CDR1 SGHDN, CDR2 FVKESK. The CDR3 totals 14 residues. CDR3 sequence (DNA): TGTGCCAGCAGCCCGGTGGGGACAGTTTACGAGCAGTACTTC. Translation: CASSPVGTVYEQYF. Looking up the rest from reference TRBV14 and TRBJ2-7 gives the full variable domain: EAGVTQFPSHSVIEKGQTVTLRCDPISGHDNLYWYRRVMGKEIKFLLHFVKESKQDESGMPNNRFLAERTGGTYSTLKVQPAELEDSGVYFCASSPVGTVYEQYFGPGTRLTVT.

In its sample, this clone was seen once. This chain connects TRBV25-1 to TRBJ2-7; maybe TRBD1 (5 bases). V was clipped by 2 bases and J by 7 bases, with 15 bases between them. From germline, CDR1 is MGHDK and CDR2 SYGVNS. This CDR3 is built from 14 residues. The CDR3 sequence is CASSEVQGLGEQYF. The CDR3 bases are TGTGCCAGCAGTGAAGTCCAGGGATTGGGGGAGCAGTACTTC.

The V and J genes are TRBV6-1 and TRBJ2-5; D unresolved. CDR3 size: 11 residues. The V gene lost 6 bases and the J gene lost 7 bases, with 9 bases spanning the gap. Germline CDR1 reads MNHNS; CDR2 reads SASEGT. The CDR3 loop is CASRTEWTQYF. For the CDR3, the DNA is TGTGCCAGCAGGACCGAATGGACCCAGTACTTC.

The chain couples TRBV4-2 to TRBJ2-1; tentatively, D is TRBD2 (5 bases). This CDR3 region has 14 residues. V lost 4 bases, J lost 4 bases, and 11 bases lay in between. The germline gives CDR1 LGHNA, CDR2 YNFKEQ. In DNA, the CDR3 is TGTGCCAGCAGCCTGCCGGACTCGTACAATGAGCAGTTCTTC. As protein: CASSLPDSYNEQFF.

This sequence joins TRBV11-2 and TRBJ1-4, with TRBD1 as a possible D gene (6 bases). Germline CDR1 reads SGHAT; CDR2 reads FQNNGV. The CDR3 contains 15 residues. The V end lost 5 bases, the J end lost 2 bases, and 12 bases lay between the germline ends. CDR3 loop: CASSQQGYTNEKLFF. In DNA, the CDR3 is TGTGCCAGCAGCCAGCAGGGGTATACTAATGAAAAACTGTTTTTT.

This rearrangement joins TRBV7-3 to TRBJ2-1, with TRBD2 matching 8 bases. J lost 4 bases, V lost 0 bases, and 14 bases had no gene match. The CDR3 has 19 amino acids. Germline CDR1 reads SGHTA; CDR2 reads FQGTGA. The CDR3 sequence: CASSLTGGAGVGAYNEQFF. In DNA form, the CDR3 reads TGTGCCAGCAGCTTAACGGGTGGAGCGGGAGTCGGGGCGTACAATGAGCAGTTCTTC.

This rearrangement joins TRBV4-2 to TRBJ2-7, with 7 nucleotides matching TRBD1. This CDR3 contains 14 residues. Germline CDR1 reads LGHNA; CDR2 reads YNFKEQ. Trimming at V came to 1 base and at J to 3 bases, leaving 3 bases not matched to a gene. CDR3 loop: CASSQGQGDYEQYF. CDR3 bases: TGTGCCAGCAGCCAAGGACAGGGAGACTACGAGCAGTACTTC.

The chain combines TRBV10-1 with TRBJ2-7, with D unclear. Germline values: CDR1 WNHNN, CDR2 SYGVQD (reference sequence). This CDR3 is built from 12 residues. Trimming cost V 6 bases and J 3 bases, with 9 bases left between them. This CDR3 reads CASRAFSYEQYF. CDR3 nucleotide sequence: TGCGCCAGCAGGGCCTTCAGCTACGAGCAGTACTTC.